This is a list of T cell receptor beta chains from one sample in a study of technical replicates of blood from several donors. The assay was immunoSEQ multiplex PCR, and TCRdb's table has in-frame clones only and misses some. This sample has 65,000 to 85,000 clones, with around 94% found just once. Sequenced material: T cells isolated from PBMCs. The receptors originated from a human donor in good health. Both conserved end residues are part of each CDR3. D genes are given only for firm matches. Clone size, where shown, is once, few, many, or a class for clones that have expanded.

d_call: NA
clone_size: NA
j_call: TRBJ1-4
v_call: TRBV15
cdr3_length: 16
cdr3_aa: CATSRVQGLTNEKLFF
cdr3_nt: TGTGCCACCAGCAGAGTACAGGGTCTTACTAATGAAAAACTGTTTTTT

d_call: NA
clone_size: NA
j_call: TRBJ1-1
v_call: TRBV23-1
cdr3_length: 14
cdr3_aa: CASITDTLNTEAFF
cdr3_nt: TGCGCCAGCATAACAGACACCTTGAACACTGAAGCTTTCTTT

d_call: TRBD2
clone_size: NA
j_call: TRBJ2-1
v_call: TRBV19
cdr3_length: 17
cdr3_aa: CASSGLAGVGVMYEQFF
cdr3_nt: TGTGCCAGTAGCGGACTAGCGGGAGTGGGGGTCATGTATGAGCAGTTCTTC

d_call: TRBD1
clone_size: once
j_call: TRBJ1-1
v_call: TRBV5-1
cdr3_length: 18
cdr3_aa: CASSWWGSTGLYTTEAFF
cdr3_nt: TGCGCCAGCAGCTGGTGGGGGTCGACAGGGCTGTATACCACTGAAGCTTTCTTT

d_call: NA
clone_size: few
j_call: TRBJ1-5
v_call: TRBV27
cdr3_length: 13
cdr3_aa: CASSFSSIQPQHF
cdr3_nt: TGTGCCAGCAGTTTTAGCTCCATACAGCCCCAGCATTTT

d_call: NA
clone_size: NA
j_call: TRBJ2-1
v_call: TRBV4-2
cdr3_length: 16
cdr3_aa: CASSHSPLREKDEQFF
cdr3_nt: TGTGCCAGCAGCCACTCCCCTTTGCGGGAAAAAGATGAGCAGTTCTTC

d_call: NA
clone_size: NA
j_call: TRBJ2-1
v_call: TRBV6-5
cdr3_length: 11
cdr3_aa: CASSLLNEQFF
cdr3_nt: TGTGCCAGCAGTTTACTCAATGAGCAGTTCTTC

d_call: TRBD2
clone_size: NA
j_call: TRBJ2-7
v_call: TRBV18
cdr3_length: 16
cdr3_aa: CASSPTVTSGTYEQYF
cdr3_nt: TGTGCCAGCTCACCGACGGTTACTAGCGGGACGTACGAGCAGTACTTC

d_call: TRBD2
clone_size: NA
j_call: TRBJ2-7
v_call: TRBV4-1
cdr3_length: 14
cdr3_aa: CASSQAATSFGQYF
cdr3_nt: TGCGCCAGCAGCCAAGCTGCGACTAGCTTCGGGCAGTACTTC

d_call: NA
clone_size: NA
j_call: TRBJ2-7
v_call: TRBV27
cdr3_length: 16
cdr3_aa: CASSLYGGPSTNEQYF
cdr3_nt: TGTGCCAGCAGTTTATATGGGGGCCCATCAACCAACGAGCAGTACTTC

d_call: NA
clone_size: NA
j_call: TRBJ2-2
v_call: TRBV7-3
cdr3_length: 14
cdr3_aa: CASSLNPGTGELFF
cdr3_nt: TGTGCCAGCAGCTTAAACCCCGGCACCGGGGAGCTGTTTTTT

d_call: NA
clone_size: NA
j_call: TRBJ1-4
v_call: TRBV5-6
cdr3_length: 15
cdr3_aa: CASSQLQGDSEKLFF
cdr3_nt: TGTGCCAGCAGCCAACTCCAGGGTGATAGTGAAAAACTGTTTTTT

d_call: NA
clone_size: NA
j_call: TRBJ2-7
v_call: TRBV19
cdr3_length: 12
cdr3_aa: CASSIGGRELYF
cdr3_nt: TGTGCCAGTAGTATAGGGGGACGGGAGCTGTACTTC

d_call: NA
clone_size: NA
j_call: TRBJ2-7
v_call: TRBV7-9
cdr3_length: 11
cdr3_aa: CASSRLHEQYF
cdr3_nt: TGTGCCAGCAGCAGACTACACGAGCAGTACTTC

d_call: TRBD1
clone_size: NA
j_call: TRBJ2-7
v_call: TRBV27
cdr3_length: 13
cdr3_aa: CASSSQGAYEQYF
cdr3_nt: TGTGCCAGCAGTTCGCAGGGGGCTTACGAGCAGTACTTC

d_call: TRBD1
clone_size: NA
j_call: TRBJ2-7
v_call: TRBV28
cdr3_length: 15
cdr3_aa: CASTGGQGGLYEQYF
cdr3_nt: TGTGCCAGCACCGGGGGACAGGGGGGCCTCTACGAGCAGTACTTC

d_call: TRBD2
clone_size: NA
j_call: TRBJ2-1
v_call: TRBV7-9
cdr3_length: 17
cdr3_aa: CASSLRARLAGGNEQFF
cdr3_nt: TGTGCCAGCAGCTTAAGGGCTAGACTAGCGGGAGGCAATGAGCAGTTCTTC

d_call: TRBD2
clone_size: NA
j_call: TRBJ2-7
v_call: TRBV7-2
cdr3_length: 18
cdr3_aa: CASSHGASGRTTSYEQYF
cdr3_nt: TGTGCCAGCAGCCATGGGGCTAGCGGGAGGACGACCTCCTACGAGCAGTACTTC

d_call: NA
clone_size: NA
j_call: TRBJ1-4
v_call: TRBV19
cdr3_length: 14
cdr3_aa: CASSIEDRNEKLFF
cdr3_nt: TGTGCCAGTAGTATTGAGGATCGCAATGAAAAACTGTTTTTT

d_call: NA
clone_size: NA
j_call: TRBJ2-7
v_call: TRBV27
cdr3_length: 14
cdr3_aa: CASSFKDINYEQYF
cdr3_nt: TGTGCCAGCAGTTTTAAGGACATCAACTACGAGCAGTACTTC

d_call: NA
clone_size: NA
j_call: TRBJ2-2
v_call: TRBV30
cdr3_length: 14
cdr3_aa: CAWSVARDTGELFF
cdr3_nt: TGTGCCTGGAGTGTAGCGCGGGACACCGGGGAGCTGTTTTTT

d_call: TRBD1
clone_size: once
j_call: TRBJ2-3
v_call: TRBV7-3
cdr3_length: 15
cdr3_aa: CASSWTGQSTDTQYF
cdr3_nt: TGTGCCAGCAGCTGGACAGGGCAGTCCACAGATACGCAGTATTTT

d_call: TRBD2
clone_size: NA
j_call: TRBJ2-1
v_call: TRBV9
cdr3_length: 15
cdr3_aa: CASSVEAGAYNEQFF
cdr3_nt: TGTGCCAGCAGCGTAGAAGCGGGAGCCTACAATGAGCAGTTCTTC

d_call: NA
clone_size: NA
j_call: TRBJ1-1
v_call: TRBV18
cdr3_length: 13
cdr3_aa: CASSPTVNTEAFF
cdr3_nt: TGTGCCAGCTCACCAACAGTTAACACTGAAGCTTTCTTT

d_call: NA
clone_size: NA
j_call: TRBJ1-1
v_call: TRBV7-9
cdr3_length: 14
cdr3_aa: CASSLRGQNTEAFF
cdr3_nt: TGTGCCAGCAGCTTAAGAGGGCAGAACACTGAAGCTTTCTTT

d_call: TRBD1
clone_size: NA
j_call: TRBJ2-2
v_call: TRBV9
cdr3_length: 15
cdr3_aa: CASSLNRGNTGELFF
cdr3_nt: TGTGCCAGCAGCTTGAACAGGGGGAACACCGGGGAGCTGTTTTTT

d_call: NA
clone_size: NA
j_call: TRBJ1-5
v_call: TRBV7-9
cdr3_length: 12
cdr3_aa: CASSRGNQPQHF
cdr3_nt: TGTGCCAGCAGCCGAGGAAATCAGCCCCAGCATTTT

d_call: TRBD1
clone_size: NA
j_call: TRBJ1-6
v_call: TRBV29-1
cdr3_length: 15
cdr3_aa: CSVGQGPSGDSPLHF
cdr3_nt: TGCAGCGTTGGACAGGGGCCCTCGGGGGATTCACCCCTCCACTTT

d_call: TRBD1
clone_size: NA
j_call: TRBJ1-1
v_call: TRBV29-1
cdr3_length: 13
cdr3_aa: CSVQQGALTEAFF
cdr3_nt: TGCAGCGTTCAACAGGGGGCGCTTACTGAAGCTTTCTTT

d_call: NA
clone_size: NA
j_call: TRBJ1-1
v_call: TRBV9
cdr3_length: 14
cdr3_aa: CASSVAGSPTEAFF
cdr3_nt: TGTGCCAGCAGCGTAGCGGGGTCCCCCACTGAAGCTTTCTTT

d_call: NA
clone_size: NA
j_call: TRBJ1-2
v_call: TRBV7-3
cdr3_length: 10
cdr3_aa: CASSLWGYTF
cdr3_nt: TGTGCCAGCAGCCTATGGGGCTACACCTTC

d_call: NA
clone_size: NA
j_call: TRBJ1-2
v_call: TRBV23-1
cdr3_length: 18
cdr3_aa: CASKLQGKVKRANYGYTF
cdr3_nt: TGCGCCAGCAAACTTCAGGGGAAAGTAAAAAGAGCTAACTATGGCTACACCTTC

d_call: TRBD2
clone_size: NA
j_call: TRBJ2-7
v_call: TRBV7-9
cdr3_length: 14
cdr3_aa: CASSLGGGAYEQYF
cdr3_nt: TGTGCCAGCAGCTTAGGGGGAGGGGCCTACGAGCAGTACTTC

d_call: TRBD1
clone_size: NA
j_call: TRBJ2-7
v_call: TRBV4-2
cdr3_length: 15
cdr3_aa: CASSQDRTGGNEQYF
cdr3_nt: TGTGCCAGCAGCCAAGATAGGACAGGGGGAAACGAGCAGTACTTC

d_call: TRBD2
clone_size: NA
j_call: TRBJ2-3
v_call: TRBV13
cdr3_length: 17
cdr3_aa: CASSLQLAGEGTDTQYF
cdr3_nt: TGTGCCAGCAGCTTGCAATTAGCGGGAGAGGGGACAGATACGCAGTATTTT

d_call: NA
clone_size: once
j_call: TRBJ1-1
v_call: TRBV2
cdr3_length: 11
cdr3_aa: CASSEFSEAFF
cdr3_nt: TGTGCCAGCAGTGAATTCTCTGAAGCTTTCTTT

d_call: NA
clone_size: NA
j_call: TRBJ2-5
v_call: TRBV5-1
cdr3_length: 18
cdr3_aa: CASSLGISQGSSQETQYF
cdr3_nt: TGCGCCAGCAGCTTGGGTATAAGTCAGGGAAGTAGCCAAGAGACCCAGTACTTC

d_call: NA
clone_size: NA
j_call: TRBJ2-7
v_call: TRBV9
cdr3_length: 15
cdr3_aa: CASSVDVREPYEQYF
cdr3_nt: TGTGCCAGCAGCGTAGATGTCAGGGAACCCTACGAGCAGTACTTC

d_call: NA
clone_size: NA
j_call: TRBJ1-2
v_call: TRBV30
cdr3_length: 10
cdr3_aa: CAWKGGGYTF
cdr3_nt: TGTGCCTGGAAGGGAGGGGGCTACACCTTC

d_call: NA
clone_size: NA
j_call: TRBJ1-5
v_call: TRBV30
cdr3_length: 14
cdr3_aa: CAWSPGGANQPQHF
cdr3_nt: TGTGCCTGGAGCCCGGGAGGAGCTAATCAGCCCCAGCATTTT

d_call: NA
clone_size: NA
j_call: TRBJ2-7
v_call: TRBV14
cdr3_length: 20
cdr3_aa: CASSQEPRHRPKGVSYEQYF
cdr3_nt: TGTGCCAGCAGCCAAGAGCCTAGACACCGACCAAAAGGGGTCTCCTACGAGCAGTACTTC

d_call: NA
clone_size: NA
j_call: TRBJ2-5
v_call: TRBV15
cdr3_length: 14
cdr3_aa: CATSRAGSQETQYF
cdr3_nt: TGTGCCACCAGCAGAGCAGGGTCGCAAGAGACCCAGTACTTC

d_call: NA
clone_size: once
j_call: TRBJ1-2
v_call: TRBV27
cdr3_length: 12
cdr3_aa: CASSMGGHGYTF
cdr3_nt: TGTGCCAGCAGTATGGGAGGGCATGGCTACACCTTC

d_call: TRBD1
clone_size: NA
j_call: TRBJ2-3
v_call: TRBV27
cdr3_length: 16
cdr3_aa: CASSASDRGLTDTQYF
cdr3_nt: TGTGCCAGCAGTGCAAGCGACAGGGGGCTAACAGATACGCAGTATTTT

d_call: NA
clone_size: NA
j_call: TRBJ2-5
v_call: TRBV7-3
cdr3_length: 13
cdr3_aa: CASSQGPQETQYF
cdr3_nt: TGTGCCAGCAGTCAGGGCCCCCAAGAGACCCAGTACTTC

d_call: NA
clone_size: NA
j_call: TRBJ2-7
v_call: TRBV4-1
cdr3_length: 14
cdr3_aa: CASSARAPSREQYF
cdr3_nt: TGCGCCAGCAGCGCACGAGCGCCGTCTCGCGAGCAGTACTTC

d_call: NA
clone_size: once
j_call: TRBJ2-3
v_call: TRBV4-1
cdr3_length: 14
cdr3_aa: CASSQEDWTDTQYF
cdr3_nt: TGCGCCAGCAGCCAAGAAGACTGGACAGATACGCAGTATTTT

d_call: NA
clone_size: NA
j_call: TRBJ1-3
v_call: TRBV6-6
cdr3_length: 13
cdr3_aa: CASRELSGNTIYF
cdr3_nt: TGTGCCAGCAGAGAACTCTCTGGAAACACCATATATTTT

d_call: NA
clone_size: NA
j_call: TRBJ2-6
v_call: TRBV2
cdr3_length: 14
cdr3_aa: CASSSSPGANVLTF
cdr3_nt: TGTGCCAGCAGTTCCAGTCCCGGGGCCAACGTCCTGACTTTC

d_call: TRBD1
clone_size: NA
j_call: TRBJ1-2
v_call: TRBV12-5
cdr3_length: 12
cdr3_aa: CARRKGARGYTF
cdr3_nt: TGTGCTAGGAGGAAGGGGGCGCGGGGCTACACCTTC